This T cell receptor beta chain was found in a study of vaccination and CD4 T cells after COVID-19. Sample treatment: roughly 11-day PBMC culture with coronavirus spike peptide pools or control peptides (ViraFEST assay). The ViraFEST method relied on peptide pools to expand antigen-specific T cells, followed by TCR sequencing. Per germline, CDR1 SGHNT and CDR2 YENEEA. CDR3 length equals 13 residues. V lost 5 bases to trimming and J lost 6 bases; unmatched junction nucleotides: 2. Sequencing of cultured CD4+ T cell DNA used the Oncomine TCR Beta short-read assay. TCRdb reprocessed the PCR reads with MiXCR, giving one entry per CDR3 protein. This sample has over 12,000 distinct CDR3 sequences, with roughly two fifths found just once. About this clonotype: No antigen is known for it.

The receptor comes from a human donor who had recovered from COVID-19. The chain couples TRBV11-3 to TRBJ2-4, with 9 bases fitting TRBD1. The specimen sequenced was CD4+ T cells from blood, cultured in vitro. CDR3 DNA: TGTGCCAGCAGCGCGGGACAGGGAAACATTCAGTACTTC. Its translation: CASSAGQGNIQYF.